Detailed here is one T cell receptor (beta chain). Its antigen remains unknown. PCR used 60 Vbeta primers and 13 Jbeta primers. Profiled with immunoSEQ multiplex PCR; TCRdb holds only in-frame clones, not every one. The sample contains about 200,000 clones, 70% to 80% of which appear only once. This record comes from a study of cytomegalovirus exposure and HLA in healthy donors. Points from the study as a whole: Sequencing likely caused a cluster of highly shared sequence variants. Being productive about 87% or about 30% of the time was typical of most TCR beta V segments in an earlier analysis. With later analysis, a missense DCLRE1C variant became linked to TCR beta V- and J-gene trimming.

What was sequenced was PBMCs. The TCR originated in a male donor in good health and CMV-seronegative.

The CDR3: CASSYGRGGNEKLFF. CDR3 coding DNA: TGTGCCAGCAGTTATGGACGGGGGGGAAATGAAAAACTGTTTTTT. The chain combines TRBV7-9 with TRBJ1-4; maybe TRBD1 (5 bases). The CDR3 sequence is 15 residues long. Germline loops: CDR1 SEHNR, CDR2 FQNEAQ (reference sequence). V was trimmed by 6 bases and J by 5 bases, leaving 16 bases between them.